The present T cell receptor (beta chain) was sequenced within a study of blood T cell repertoires in COVID-19. About the research overall: The origin of the acute and convalescent COVID-19 samples was the United States, Italy and Spain. From T cells, B-cell-depleted T cells, or PBMCs came the material, which was cDNA or gDNA.

CDR1 and CDR2 (germline): LNHNV, YYDKDF (reference sequence). V lost 3 bases, J lost 6 bases, and 6 bases stayed unmatched. The CDR3 has 14 amino acids. The protocol was immunoSEQ multiplex PCR, while the TCRdb copy is restricted to in-frame clones and leaves out a portion. The data hold some 320,000 clones, with about 85% observed a single time. Study members were between roughly 18 and 89 years old and lived in 25 or so US regions. Each exposed participant met a COVID-19 case in the 2 weeks preceding study entry. This receptor was identified in a woman aged 30 to 39 who had been exposed to COVID-19. The sample consisted of PBMCs or T cells enriched from blood (not recorded which). This chain joins TRBV15 and TRBJ2-3, with TRBD1 identical over 7 bases. In nucleotides, the CDR3 is TGTGCCACCAGCAGCCGACAGGGTATGGATACGCAGTATTTT. Translating gives CATSSRQGMDTQYF.